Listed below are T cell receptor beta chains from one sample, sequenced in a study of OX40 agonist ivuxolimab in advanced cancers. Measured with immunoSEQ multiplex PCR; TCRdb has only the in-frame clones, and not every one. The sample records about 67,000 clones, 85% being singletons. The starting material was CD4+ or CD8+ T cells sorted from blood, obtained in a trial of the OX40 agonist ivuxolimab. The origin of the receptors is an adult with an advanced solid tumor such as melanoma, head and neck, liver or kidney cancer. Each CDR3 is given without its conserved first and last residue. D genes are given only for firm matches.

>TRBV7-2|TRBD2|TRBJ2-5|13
ASSFGGGGAETQY
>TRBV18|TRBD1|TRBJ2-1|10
ASSRQGHEQF
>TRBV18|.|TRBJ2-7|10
ASSPEGYEQY
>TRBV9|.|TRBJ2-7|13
ASSVDMGLTYEQY
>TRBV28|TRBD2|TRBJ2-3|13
ASSSGLGEADTQY
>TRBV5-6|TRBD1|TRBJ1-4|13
ASSATGGFGEKLF
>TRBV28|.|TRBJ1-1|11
ASVTRLGTEAF
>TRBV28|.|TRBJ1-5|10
ASSLRRQPQH
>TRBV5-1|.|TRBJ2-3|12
ASSLSTGADTQY
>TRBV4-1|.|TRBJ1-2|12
ASSQDEGMGGYT
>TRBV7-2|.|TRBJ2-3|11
ASSPGVRDTQY
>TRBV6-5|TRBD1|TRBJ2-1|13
ASREPGTGDNEQF
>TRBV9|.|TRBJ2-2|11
ASSVDPIGELF
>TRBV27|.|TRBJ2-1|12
ASSLERASNEQF
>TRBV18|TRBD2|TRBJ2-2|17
ASSPLRVKSGSETGELF
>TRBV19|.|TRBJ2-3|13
ASMSGGANDDTQY
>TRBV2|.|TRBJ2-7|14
ASSVLPNRSSYEQY
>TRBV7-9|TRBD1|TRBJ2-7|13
ASSPRQGAVYEQY
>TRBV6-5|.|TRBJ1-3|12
ASSPRGWGNTIY
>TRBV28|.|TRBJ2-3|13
ASSTSGGVTDTQY
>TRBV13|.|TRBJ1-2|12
ASSWEGANYGYT
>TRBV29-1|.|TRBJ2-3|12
SVDPEFSTDTQY